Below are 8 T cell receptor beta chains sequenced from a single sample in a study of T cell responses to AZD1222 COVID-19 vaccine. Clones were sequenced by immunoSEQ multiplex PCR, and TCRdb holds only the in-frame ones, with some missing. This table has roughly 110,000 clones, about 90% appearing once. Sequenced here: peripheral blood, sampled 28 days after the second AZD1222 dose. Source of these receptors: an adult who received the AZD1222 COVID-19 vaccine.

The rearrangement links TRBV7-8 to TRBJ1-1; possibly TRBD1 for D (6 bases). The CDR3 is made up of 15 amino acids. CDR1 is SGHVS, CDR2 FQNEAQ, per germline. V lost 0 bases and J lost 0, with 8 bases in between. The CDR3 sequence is CASSLAGGLNTEAFF. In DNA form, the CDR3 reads TGTGCCAGCAGCTTAGCCGGGGGGCTGAACACTGAAGCTTTCTTT.

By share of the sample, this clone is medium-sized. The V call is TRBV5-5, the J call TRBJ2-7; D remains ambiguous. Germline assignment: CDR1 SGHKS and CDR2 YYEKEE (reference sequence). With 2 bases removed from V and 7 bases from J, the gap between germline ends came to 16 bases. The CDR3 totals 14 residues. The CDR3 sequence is CASSFTVGSWEQYF. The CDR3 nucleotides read TGTGCCAGCAGCTTTACGGTGGGCAGCTGGGAGCAGTACTTC.

For the CDR3, the DNA is TGTGCCAGTAGTATAGTCGGGGGCAGCTCCTACAATGAGCAGTTCTTC. It translates to CASSIVGGSSYNEQFF. This chain uses TRBV19 with TRBJ2-1; D may correspond to TRBD1 or TRBD2 (6 bases each). V was clipped by 1 base and J by 0 bases, with 10 bases between them. This CDR3 is built from 16 residues. Per the germline V gene, CDR1 is LNHDA and CDR2 is SQIVND (reference sequence).

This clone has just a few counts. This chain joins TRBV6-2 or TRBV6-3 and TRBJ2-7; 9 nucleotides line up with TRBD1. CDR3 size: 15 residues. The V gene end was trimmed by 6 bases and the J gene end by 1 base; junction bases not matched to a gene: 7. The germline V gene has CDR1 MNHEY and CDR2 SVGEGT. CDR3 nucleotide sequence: TGTGCCAGCAGCGAGGGACAGGGCATTTCCTACGAGCAGTACTTC. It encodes CASSEGQGISYEQYF.

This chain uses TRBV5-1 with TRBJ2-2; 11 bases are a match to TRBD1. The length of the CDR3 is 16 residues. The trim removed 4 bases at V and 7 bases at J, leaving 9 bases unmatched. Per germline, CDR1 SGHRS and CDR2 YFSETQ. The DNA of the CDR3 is TGCGCCAGCAGCCCACTATCCGGGACAGGGGGCGGGGAGCTGTTTTTT. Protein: CASSPLSGTGGGELFF.

The CDR3 DNA reads TGCGCCAGCAGCCAACTAGCGGGGTCCTACAATGAGCAGTTCTTC. It specifies CASSQLAGSYNEQFF. This rearrangement joins TRBV4-3 to TRBJ2-1; 9 bases are a match to TRBD2. J gave up 1 base and V 2 bases, and 0 bases lay outside the gene matches. This CDR3 region has 15 residues. Germline CDR1 reads LGHNA; CDR2 reads YSLEER.

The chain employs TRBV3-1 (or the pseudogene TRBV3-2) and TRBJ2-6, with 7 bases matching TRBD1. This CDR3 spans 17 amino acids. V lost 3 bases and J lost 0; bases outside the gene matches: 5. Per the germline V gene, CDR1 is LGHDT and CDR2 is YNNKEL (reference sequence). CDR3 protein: CASSHRQGASGANVLTF. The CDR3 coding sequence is TGTGCCAGCAGCCATAGACAGGGAGCCTCTGGGGCCAACGTCCTGACTTTC.

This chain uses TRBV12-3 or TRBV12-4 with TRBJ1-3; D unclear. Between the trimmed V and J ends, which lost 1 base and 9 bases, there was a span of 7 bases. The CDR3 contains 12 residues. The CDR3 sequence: CASSLDAPTIYF. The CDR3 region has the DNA TGTGCCAGCAGTTTAGATGCTCCCACCATATATTTT.